Following are 15 T cell receptor beta chains from one sample sequenced in a study of blood T cell repertoires in COVID-19 (dated by TCRdb to 2018 to 2021). Preparation of the library involved the immunoSEQ multiplex PCR assay. What TCRdb holds here is the immuneACCESS table cut down to in-frame rearrangements. Part of the clones is not present; checked against another copy, under half of the missing clones reflect an unresolved V gene, and the others are unexplained. The sample yields under 250,000 clones; roughly 94% were counted once. Of the sample, approximately 1.2% is held by the ten largest clones. The sample comprised peripheral blood. The receptors stem from a man aged 25 to 40 with acute or convalescent COVID-19.

CDR3 DNA sequence: TGCGCCAGCAGCTTACGCGGGACCCTCAGCACAGATACGCAGTATTTT. Translation: CASSLRGTLSTDTQYF. The V and J genes are TRBV5-1 and TRBJ2-3, with D perhaps TRBD2 (6 bases). The length of the CDR3 is 16 residues. Trimming took 2 bases from V and 0 from J, leaving 13 bases between them. The germline V gene encodes CDR1 SGHRS and CDR2 YFSETQ.

The chain employs TRBV28 and TRBJ1-5; tentatively, D is TRBD1 (6 bases). This CDR3 contains 15 residues. CDR1 is MDHEN and CDR2 is SYDVKM in the germline V gene. Trimming pared 7 bases from V and 8 bases from J, leaving 21 bases between. CDR3 nucleotide sequence: TGTGCCAGCAAACGATCTAACAGGGCGAGGGAGCCCCAGCATTTT. The encoded protein is CASKRSNRAREPQHF.

The chain couples TRBV7-2 to TRBJ2-7; TRBD1 is a possible D gene (6 bases). From germline, CDR1 is SGHTA and CDR2 FQGNSA. This CDR3 region has 14 residues. The germline V and J ends were trimmed by 2 bases and 9 bases, with 17 bases remaining between them. CDR3: CASSLNRDKVRQYF. DNA of the CDR3: TGTGCCAGCAGCTTAAACCGGGACAAGGTTCGGCAGTACTTC.

This clone was seen more than once but under ten times. The chain links TRBV7-2 to TRBJ2-3; possibly TRBD1 for D (6 bases). V was clipped by 5 bases and J by 6 bases, with 12 bases between them. The germline gives CDR1 SGHTA, CDR2 FQGNSA. This CDR3 spans 13 amino acids. CDR3 coding DNA: TGTGCCAGCAGCAACAGGGTGGTGGATACGCAGTATTTT. Protein: CASSNRVVDTQYF.

The rearrangement uses TRBV29-1 and TRBJ2-3, with D possibly being TRBD2 (5 bases). Germline lookup yields CDR1 SQVTM and CDR2 ANQGSEA. V lost 5 bases and J lost 2, with 14 bases in between. The CDR3 contains 14 residues. In DNA, the CDR3 is TGCAGCGTTAGTACCAGCGGACTCACAGATACGCAGTATTTT. It yields the protein CSVSTSGLTDTQYF.

The chain has TRBV30 and TRBJ2-1, with TRBD1 matching 7 bases. The CDR3 contains 12 residues. Per the germline V gene, CDR1 is GTSNPN and CDR2 is SVGIG (reference sequence). The J segment lost 9 bases and the V segment lost 5 bases, leaving 7 bases of the junction unmatched. This CDR3 is CAWADRVSEQFF. DNA for the CDR3: TGTGCCTGGGCAGACAGGGTGAGTGAGCAGTTCTTC.

The V and J genes are TRBV6-4 and TRBJ2-1, with TRBD1 matching over 9 bases. This CDR3 is built from 15 residues. Germline-derived CDR1 and CDR2 are MRHNA and SNTAGT. Trimming took 2 bases from V and 9 from J; bases not matched to a gene: 8. The CDR3 protein is CASSDRDRDRFEQFF. The CDR3 coding sequence is TGTGCCAGCAGTGACCGGGACAGGGATAGGTTTGAGCAGTTCTTC.

This chain links TRBV19 with TRBJ1-3; perhaps TRBD1 as D (5 bases). The CDR3 length is 16 residues. The germline V and J ends were trimmed by 6 bases and 4 bases, with 19 bases remaining between them. Germline V gene sequence: CDR1 LNHDA, CDR2 SQIVND (reference sequence). The CDR3, as DNA: TGTGCCAGTAGGAGTTCCAGGGATGGTGCAGGAAACACCATATATTTT. It codes for CASRSSRDGAGNTIYF.

There are a few counts of this clone. The chain couples TRBV5-5 to TRBJ2-7; a possible D gene is TRBD2 (7 bases). The germline CDR1 and CDR2 sequences are SGHKS and YYEKEE (reference sequence). Between the trimmed V and J ends, which lost 2 bases and 4 bases, there was a span of 13 bases. The CDR3 has 14 amino acids. The CDR3 nucleotides read TGTGCCAGCAGCTTCCAGAGGGGGGGATACGAGCAGTACTTC. It specifies CASSFQRGGYEQYF.

In its sample, this clone was seen once. The chain joins TRBV19 to TRBJ2-5; perhaps TRBD2 as D (7 bases). Trimming shortened V by 6 bases and J by 1 base, and 15 bases separated the two germline ends. The CDR3 runs to 15 residues. The germline gives CDR1 LNHDA, CDR2 SQIVND (reference sequence). The CDR3 loop reads CASRKGGGAQETQYF. CDR3 nucleotide sequence: TGTGCCAGTAGAAAGGGGGGGGGCGCCCAAGAGACCCAGTACTTC. The complete variable domain, with remaining parts taken from reference TRBV19 and TRBJ2-5, reads DGGITQSPKYLFRKEGQNVTLSCEQNLNHDAMYWYRQDPGQGLRLIYYSQIVNDFQKGDIAEGYSVSREKKESFPLTVTSAQKNPTAFYLCASRKGGGAQETQYFGPGTRLLVL.

The rearrangement links TRBV7-3 to TRBJ1-2, with a possible D match to TRBD1 (6 bases). The V end lost 0 bases, the J end lost 8 bases, and 10 bases lay between the germline ends. Germline CDR1 reads SGHTA; CDR2 reads FQGTGA. The CDR3 consists of 13 residues. In DNA form, the CDR3 reads TGTGCCAGCAGCTTAACCCAAGGGACAGGCTACACCTTC. This sequence encodes CASSLTQGTGYTF.

The chain employs TRBV12-3 or TRBV12-4 and TRBJ1-2; possibly TRBD1 for D (5 bases). The length of the CDR3 is 13 residues. The V end was cut by 6 bases, the J end by 6 bases, with 14 bases between. For the CDR3, the DNA is TGTGCCAGCAGACTTGGACACTGGGATGGCTACACCTTC. This codes for CASRLGHWDGYTF.

CDR3 residues: CASSWTGSGEKLFF. CDR3 coding DNA: TGTGCCAGCAGCTGGACAGGGTCGGGTGAAAAACTGTTTTTT. The genes are TRBV5-5 and TRBJ1-4, with 8 bases lining up with TRBD1. Germline CDR1 and CDR2: SGHKS and YYEKEE (reference sequence). Trimming removed 3 bases from V and 7 bases from J; junction bases left unmatched: 5. The CDR3 has 14 residues.

The V and J genes are TRBV25-1 and TRBJ2-1; TRBD2 matches at 7 bases. V shed 5 bases, J shed 12 bases, and the junction held 13 bases outside the gene matches. CDR1 is MGHDK and CDR2 is SYGVNS in the germline V gene. CDR3 length: 14 residues. The CDR3 nucleotides are TGTGCCAGCAGTAGCGGGACCCCGTGGGTCGGGCAGTTCTTC. It is translated as CASSSGTPWVGQFF.

This chain uses TRBV28 with TRBJ1-2, with D unclear. The V gene lost 3 bases and the J gene lost 5 bases, with 13 bases spanning the gap. CDR1 and CDR2 (germline): MDHEN, SYDVKM. The CDR3 is 14 residues long. The DNA for the CDR3 is TGTGCCAGCAGTTTCGGGATCGGGGAGTATGGCTACACCTTC. Its translation is CASSFGIGEYGYTF.